Following are 3 T cell receptor beta chains from one sample sequenced in a study of T cell clonotyping in hematopoietic cell transplantation (dated by TCRdb to the early 2020s). The meaning of the sample's time point label: recipient sample about 28 days before transplant, after cytoreduction. Libraries came from the immunoSEQ multiplex PCR assay. As stored in TCRdb, this immuneACCESS dataset retains in-frame rearrangements with V and J assigned. A fraction of the clones does not appear; measured against another copy, unresolved V genes explain less than half of the discrepancy, and the remainder lacks a known reason. The sample yields about 19,000 clones; more than 75% were counted once. The ten top clones hold roughly 8% of the sample. The specimen comprised peripheral blood mononuclear cells, sampled before stem cell transplant. The receptor set was obtained from a man in his fifties with acute myeloid leukemia. Some clones in this sample may be carry-over from other donors' samples.

The J gene is TRBJ1-1, the V gene TRBV7-9; D not certain. Germline V gene lookup returns CDR1 SEHNR and CDR2 FQNEAQ (reference sequence). The CDR3 length is 13 residues. Trimming shortened V by 2 bases and J by 8 bases, and 12 bases separated the two germline ends. CDR3 DNA sequence: TGTGCCAGCAGCTTACCGGAACAGAGGGAAGCTTTCTTT. Translation: CASSLPEQREAFF. The whole variable domain, filled in from reference TRBV7-9 and TRBJ1-1, reads DTGVSQNPRHKITKRGQNVTFRCDPISEHNRLYWYRQTLGQGPEFLTYFQNEAQLEKSRLLSDRFSAERPKGSFSTLEIQRTEQGDSAMYLCASSLPEQREAFFGQGTRLTVV.

The chain employs TRBV9 and TRBJ1-5, with D unresolved. The CDR3 length is 13 residues. Germline V lookup: CDR1 SGDLS, CDR2 YYNGEE. V lost 4 bases and J 9 bases, leaving 14 bases between the germline ends. As DNA, the CDR3 is TGTGCCAGCAGCACAGACGGGCGTCGGCCCCAGCATTTT. Protein: CASSTDGRRPQHF.

The gene calls are TRBV9 and TRBJ1-4, with unresolved D. CDR1 and CDR2 (germline): SGDLS, YYNGEE. CDR3 length: 15 amino acids. The V and J ends lost 2 bases and 4 bases respectively, with 12 bases between them. The CDR3 DNA reads TGTGCCAGCAGCGTTGCCCTTAATGGTAATGAAAAACTGTTTTTT. Encoded protein: CASSVALNGNEKLFF.